Here is one TCR beta chain with its context. Produced via immunoSEQ multiplex PCR; TCRdb's table is partial and in-frame only. The sample lists under 250,000 clones, 80% seen once, with 5.5% in the top ten. CDR1 is LNHDA, CDR2 SQIVND, per germline (reference sequence). This CDR3 spans 15 amino acids. V was clipped by 3 bases and J by 10 bases, with 16 bases between them. This specimen belongs to a study of blood T cell repertoires in COVID-19. Study in general: Samples came from the United States, Italy and Spain, spanning acute and convalescent COVID-19.

The gene calls are TRBV19 and TRBJ1-6; perhaps TRBD1 as D (6 bases). Input material: peripheral blood. The clonotype originates from a woman aged 65 to 85 with acute or convalescent COVID-19. This CDR3 is CASSIINRVGSPLHF. In DNA, the CDR3 is TGTGCCAGTAGTATCATAAACAGGGTCGGCTCACCCCTCCACTTT.